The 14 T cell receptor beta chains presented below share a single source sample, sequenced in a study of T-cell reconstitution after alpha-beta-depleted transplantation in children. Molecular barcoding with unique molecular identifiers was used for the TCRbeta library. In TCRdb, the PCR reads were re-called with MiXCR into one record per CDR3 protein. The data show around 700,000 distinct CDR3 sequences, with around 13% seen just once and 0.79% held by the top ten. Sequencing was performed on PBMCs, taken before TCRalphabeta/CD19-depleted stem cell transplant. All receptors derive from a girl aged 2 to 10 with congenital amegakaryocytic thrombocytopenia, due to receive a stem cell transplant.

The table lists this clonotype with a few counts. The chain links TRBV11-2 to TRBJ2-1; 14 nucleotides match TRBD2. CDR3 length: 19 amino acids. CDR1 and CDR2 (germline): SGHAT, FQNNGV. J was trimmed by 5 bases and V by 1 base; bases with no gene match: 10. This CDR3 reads CASSLGGTSGSRPNNEQFF. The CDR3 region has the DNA TGTGCCAGCAGCTTAGGGGGGACTAGCGGGAGCAGACCCAACAATGAGCAGTTCTTC. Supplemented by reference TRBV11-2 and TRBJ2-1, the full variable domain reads EAGVAQSPRYKIIEKRQSVAFWCNPISGHATLYWYQQILGQGPKLLIQFQNNGVVDDSQLPKDRFSAERLKGVDSTLKIQPAKLEDSAVYLCASSLGGTSGSRPNNEQFFGPGTRLTVL.

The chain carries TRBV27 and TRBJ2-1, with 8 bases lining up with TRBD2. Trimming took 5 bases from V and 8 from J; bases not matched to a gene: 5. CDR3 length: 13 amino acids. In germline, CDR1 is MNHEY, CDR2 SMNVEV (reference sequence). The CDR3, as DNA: TGTGCCAGCAGTATGGGACTAGTAGATGAGCAGTTCTTC. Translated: CASSMGLVDEQFF.

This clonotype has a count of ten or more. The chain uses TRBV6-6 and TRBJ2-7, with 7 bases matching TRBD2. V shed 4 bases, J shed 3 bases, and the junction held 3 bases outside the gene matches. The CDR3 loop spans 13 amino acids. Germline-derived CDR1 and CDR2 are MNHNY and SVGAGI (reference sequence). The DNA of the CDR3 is TGTGCCAGCAGTTGGGAGGGAATCTACGAGCAGTACTTC. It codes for CASSWEGIYEQYF.

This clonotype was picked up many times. CDR3 loop: CASSLEAVRETQYF. The CDR3 bases are TGTGCCAGCAGCTTAGAGGCGGTGAGGGAGACCCAGTACTTC. The chain employs TRBV7-9 and TRBJ2-5; the D is unclear. The CDR3 has 14 amino acids. Looked up from germline, CDR1 is SEHNR and CDR2 is FQNEAQ (reference sequence). V lost 1 base and J 5 bases, leaving 11 bases between the germline ends.

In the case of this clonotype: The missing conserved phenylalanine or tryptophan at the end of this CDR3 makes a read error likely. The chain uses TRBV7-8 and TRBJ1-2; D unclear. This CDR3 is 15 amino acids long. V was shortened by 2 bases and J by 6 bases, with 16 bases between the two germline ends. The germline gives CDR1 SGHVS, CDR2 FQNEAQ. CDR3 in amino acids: CASSLLGGSVNGYTI. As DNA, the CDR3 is TGTGCCAGCAGCTTACTTGGCGGAAGTGTCAATGGCTACACCATC.

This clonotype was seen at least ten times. The CDR3 bases are TGTGCCACCAGTGTAGACAACAATGAGCAGTTCTTC. Its translation: CATSVDNNEQFF. The chain couples TRBV15 to TRBJ2-1; D uncertain. The germline CDR1 and CDR2 sequences are LNHNV and YYDKDF (reference sequence). This CDR3 is 12 amino acids long. Trimming shortened V by 6 bases and J by 5 bases, and 8 bases separated the two germline ends.

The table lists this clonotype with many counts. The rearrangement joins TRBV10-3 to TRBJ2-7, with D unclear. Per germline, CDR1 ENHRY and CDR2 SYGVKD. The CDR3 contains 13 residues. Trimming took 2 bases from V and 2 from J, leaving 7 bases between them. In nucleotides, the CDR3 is TGTGCCATCAGTGAGAACGGACCCTACGAGCAGTACTTC. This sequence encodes CAISENGPYEQYF.

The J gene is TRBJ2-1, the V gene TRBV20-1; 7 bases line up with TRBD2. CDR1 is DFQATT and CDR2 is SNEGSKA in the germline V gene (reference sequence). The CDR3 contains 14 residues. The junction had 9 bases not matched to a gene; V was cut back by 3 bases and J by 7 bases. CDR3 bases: TGCAGTGCTAGCGGGACTACTCTAAGGAATGAGCAGTTCTTC. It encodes CSASGTTLRNEQFF.

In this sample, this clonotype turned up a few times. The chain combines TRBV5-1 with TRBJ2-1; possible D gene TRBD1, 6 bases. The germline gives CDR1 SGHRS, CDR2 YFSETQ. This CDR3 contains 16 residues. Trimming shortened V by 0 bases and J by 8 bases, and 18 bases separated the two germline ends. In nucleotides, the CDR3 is TGCGCCAGCAGCTTGGCCGATTCGAACAGGGATTATGAGCAGTTCTTC. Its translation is CASSLADSNRDYEQFF.

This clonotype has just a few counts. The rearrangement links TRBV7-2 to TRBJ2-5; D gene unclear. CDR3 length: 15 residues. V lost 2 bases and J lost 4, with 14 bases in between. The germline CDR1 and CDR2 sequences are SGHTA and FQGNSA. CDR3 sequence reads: CASSLRDRWAETQYF. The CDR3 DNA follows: TGTGCCAGCAGCTTAAGGGATCGGTGGGCAGAGACCCAGTACTTC. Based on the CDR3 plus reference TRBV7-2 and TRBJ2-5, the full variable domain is GAGVSQSPSNKVTEKGKDVELRCDPISGHTALYWYRQSLGQGLEFLIYFQGNSAPDKSGLPSDRFSAERTGGSVSTLTIQRTQQEDSAVYLCASSLRDRWAETQYFGPGTRLLVL.

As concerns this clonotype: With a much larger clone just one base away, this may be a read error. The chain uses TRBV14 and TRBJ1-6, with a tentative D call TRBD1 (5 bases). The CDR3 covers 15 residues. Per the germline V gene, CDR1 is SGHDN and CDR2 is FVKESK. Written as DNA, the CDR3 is TGTGCCGGCAGCCAATTGACAGCGCCAAATTCACCCCTCCACTTT. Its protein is CAGSQLTAPNSPLHF. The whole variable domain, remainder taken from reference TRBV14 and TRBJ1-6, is EAGVTQFPSHSVIEKGQTVTLRCDPISGHDNLYWYRRVMGKEIKFLLHFVKESKQDESGMPNNRFLAERTGGTYSTLKVQPAELEDSGVYFCAGSQLTAPNSPLHFGNGTRLTVT.

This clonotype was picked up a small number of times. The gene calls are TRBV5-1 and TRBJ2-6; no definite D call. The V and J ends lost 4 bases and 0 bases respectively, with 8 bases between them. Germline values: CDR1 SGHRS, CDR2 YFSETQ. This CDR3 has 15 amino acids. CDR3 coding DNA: TGCGCCAGCAGCCTTGACGTCTCTGGGGCCAACGTCCTGACTTTC. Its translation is CASSLDVSGANVLTF.

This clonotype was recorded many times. CDR3 amino acids: CASSLATGNTEAFF. Here the CDR3 DNA reads TGCGCCAGCAGCTTGGCCACAGGCAACACTGAAGCTTTCTTT. The V and J genes are TRBV5-1 and TRBJ1-1; a possible D gene is TRBD1 (5 bases). V was cut by 0 bases and J by 2 bases, with 8 bases left in between. CDR1 SGHRS and CDR2 YFSETQ come from the germline V gene. The CDR3 totals 14 residues.

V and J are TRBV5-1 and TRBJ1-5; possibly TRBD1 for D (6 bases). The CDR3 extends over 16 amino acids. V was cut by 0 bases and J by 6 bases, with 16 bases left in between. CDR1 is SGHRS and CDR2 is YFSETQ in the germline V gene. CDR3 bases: TGCGCCAGCAGCTTGGAATCGGGGGCAAGAGTTCAGCCCCAGCATTTT. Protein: CASSLESGARVQPQHF.